This T cell receptor beta chain stems from a study of T cells in Graves' hyperthyroidism and ophthalmopathy. General study findings and limits: Most expanded thyroid clonotypes above 0.001 also appeared in blood.

RNA transcripts served as the template for amplifying TCR beta CDR3 regions. HTBI primers were used for first-round RT-PCR of the TCR CDR3. TCRdb processed the multiplex PCR reads anew with MiXCR; each CDR3 protein has one entry. The sample includes around 620,000 distinct CDR3 sequences, around 42% seen only once; the top ten take over 15%. The CDR3 consists of 13 residues. Germline V gives CDR1 SQVTM, CDR2 ANQGSEA. A remark on this clonotype: Its specificity is unknown. The junction departs from germline at one end; a sequencing error may be responsible.

The TCR comes from an adult woman with Graves' disease, either hyperthyroidism or ophthalmopathy (not recorded which). The rearrangement links TRBV29-1 to TRBJ2-5, with 8 bases lining up with TRBD2. The sample taken for sequencing was peripheral blood or thyroid tissue (not recorded which). CDR3 in DNA: TGCAGCGTGCGGGAGGCGAGACAAGGGACCCAGTACTTC. Protein: CSVREARQGTQYF.